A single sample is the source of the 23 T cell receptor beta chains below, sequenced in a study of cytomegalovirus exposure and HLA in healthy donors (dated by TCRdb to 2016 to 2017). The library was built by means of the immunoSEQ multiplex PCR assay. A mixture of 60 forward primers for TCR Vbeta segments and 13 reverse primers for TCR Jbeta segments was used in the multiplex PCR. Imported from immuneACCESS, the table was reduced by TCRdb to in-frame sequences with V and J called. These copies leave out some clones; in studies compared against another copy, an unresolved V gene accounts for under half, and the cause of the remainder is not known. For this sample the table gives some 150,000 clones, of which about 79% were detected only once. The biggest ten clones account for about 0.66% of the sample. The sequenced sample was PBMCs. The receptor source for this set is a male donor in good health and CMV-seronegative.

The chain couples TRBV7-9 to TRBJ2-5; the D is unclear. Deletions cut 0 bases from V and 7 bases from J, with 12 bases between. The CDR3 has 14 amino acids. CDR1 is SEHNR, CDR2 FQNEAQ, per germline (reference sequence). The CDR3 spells CASSLAAADGTQYF. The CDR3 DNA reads TGTGCCAGCAGCTTAGCGGCGGCTGATGGGACCCAGTACTTC.

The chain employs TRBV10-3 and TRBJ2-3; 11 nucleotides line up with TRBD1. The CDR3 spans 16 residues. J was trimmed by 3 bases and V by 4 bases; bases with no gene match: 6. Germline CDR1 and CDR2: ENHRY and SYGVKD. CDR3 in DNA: TGTGCCATCAGTGCCGGGACAGGGGGTATAACAGATACGCAGTATTTT. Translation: CAISAGTGGITDTQYF.

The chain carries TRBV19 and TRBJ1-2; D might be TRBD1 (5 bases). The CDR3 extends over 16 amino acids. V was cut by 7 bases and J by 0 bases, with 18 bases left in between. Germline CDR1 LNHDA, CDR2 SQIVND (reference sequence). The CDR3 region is CASTSPGDWTNYGYTF. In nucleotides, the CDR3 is TGTGCCAGTACCTCCCCGGGGGACTGGACTAACTATGGCTACACCTTC.

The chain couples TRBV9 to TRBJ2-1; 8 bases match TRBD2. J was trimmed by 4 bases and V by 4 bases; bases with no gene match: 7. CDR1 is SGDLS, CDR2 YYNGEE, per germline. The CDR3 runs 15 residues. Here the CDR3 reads CASSPPGLAYNEQFF. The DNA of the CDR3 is TGTGCCAGCAGCCCACCCGGACTAGCTTACAATGAGCAGTTCTTC.

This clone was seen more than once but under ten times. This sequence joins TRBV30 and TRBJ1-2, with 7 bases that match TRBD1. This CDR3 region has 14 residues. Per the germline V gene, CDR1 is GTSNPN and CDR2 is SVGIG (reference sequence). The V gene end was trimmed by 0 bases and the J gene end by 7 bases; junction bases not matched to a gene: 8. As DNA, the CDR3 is TGTGCCTGGAGTGTACTAGGGGGCGCGGGTGGCTACACCTTC. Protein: CAWSVLGGAGGYTF.

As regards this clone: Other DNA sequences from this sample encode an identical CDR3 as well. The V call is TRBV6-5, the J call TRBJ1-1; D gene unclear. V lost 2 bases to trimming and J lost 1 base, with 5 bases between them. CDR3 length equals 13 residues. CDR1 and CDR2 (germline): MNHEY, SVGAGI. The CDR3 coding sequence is TGTGCCAGCAGTTACGGAGGGAACACTGAAGCTTTCTTT. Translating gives CASSYGGNTEAFF.

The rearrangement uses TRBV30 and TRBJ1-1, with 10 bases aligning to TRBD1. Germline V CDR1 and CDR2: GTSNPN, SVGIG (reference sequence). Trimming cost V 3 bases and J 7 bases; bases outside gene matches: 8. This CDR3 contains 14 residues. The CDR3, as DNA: TGTGCCTGGAGCCAAAAGGGACAGGGGCGTGAAGCTTTCTTT. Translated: CAWSQKGQGREAFF.

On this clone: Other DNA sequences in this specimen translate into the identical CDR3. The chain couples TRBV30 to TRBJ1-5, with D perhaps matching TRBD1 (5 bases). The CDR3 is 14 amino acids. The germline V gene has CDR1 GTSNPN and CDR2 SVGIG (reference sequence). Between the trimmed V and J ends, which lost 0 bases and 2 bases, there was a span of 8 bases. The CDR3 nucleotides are TGTGCCTGGAGTGTGGGGGGAGGCAATCAGCCCCAGCATTTT. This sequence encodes CAWSVGGGNQPQHF.

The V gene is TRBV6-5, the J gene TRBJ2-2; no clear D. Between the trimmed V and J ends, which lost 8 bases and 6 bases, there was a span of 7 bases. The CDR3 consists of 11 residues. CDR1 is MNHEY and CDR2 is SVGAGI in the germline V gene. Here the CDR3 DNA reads TGTGCCAGCGGTACGGCCGGGGAGCTGTTTTTT. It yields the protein CASGTAGELFF.

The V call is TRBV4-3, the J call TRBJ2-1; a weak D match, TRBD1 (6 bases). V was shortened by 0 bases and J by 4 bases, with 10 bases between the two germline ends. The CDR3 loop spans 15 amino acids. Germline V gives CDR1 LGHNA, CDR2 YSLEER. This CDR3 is CASSQDGQGYNEQFF. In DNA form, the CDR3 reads TGCGCCAGCAGCCAAGATGGGCAGGGGTACAATGAGCAGTTCTTC.

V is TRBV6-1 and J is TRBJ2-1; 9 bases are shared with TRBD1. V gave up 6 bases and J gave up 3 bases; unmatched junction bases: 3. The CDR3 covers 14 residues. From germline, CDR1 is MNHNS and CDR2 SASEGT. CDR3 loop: CASRTGGLYNEQFF. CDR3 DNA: TGTGCCAGCAGGACAGGGGGTCTCTACAATGAGCAGTTCTTC.

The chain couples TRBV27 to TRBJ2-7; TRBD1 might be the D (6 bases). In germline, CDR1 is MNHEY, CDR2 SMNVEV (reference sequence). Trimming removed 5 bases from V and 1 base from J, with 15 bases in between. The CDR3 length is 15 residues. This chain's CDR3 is CASSKTGTSSYEQYF. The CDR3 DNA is TGTGCCAGCAGTAAAACAGGGACGTCTTCCTACGAGCAGTACTTC.

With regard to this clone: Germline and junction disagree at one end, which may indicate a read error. The CDR3 is CSSSLRGASGGQWNEQFF. Written as DNA, the CDR3 is TGTTCCAGCAGCTTAAGAGGAGCTAGCGGGGGGCAATGGAATGAGCAGTTCTTC. The chain uses TRBV7-9 and TRBJ2-1; 11 nucleotides align to TRBD2. The CDR3 runs to 18 residues. The germline V gene has CDR1 SEHNR and CDR2 FQNEAQ (reference sequence).

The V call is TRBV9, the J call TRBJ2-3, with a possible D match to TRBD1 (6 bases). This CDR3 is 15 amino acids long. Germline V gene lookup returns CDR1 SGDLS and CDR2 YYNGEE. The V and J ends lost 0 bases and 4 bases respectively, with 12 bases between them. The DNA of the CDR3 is TGTGCCAGCAGCGTAGGACCTTGGGGGCCAGATACGCAGTATTTT. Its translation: CASSVGPWGPDTQYF.

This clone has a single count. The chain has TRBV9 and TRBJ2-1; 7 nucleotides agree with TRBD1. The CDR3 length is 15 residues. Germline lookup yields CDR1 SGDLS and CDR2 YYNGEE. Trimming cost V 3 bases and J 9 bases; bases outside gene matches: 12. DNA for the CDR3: TGTGCCAGCAGCGCCCAGGGACAGTTTACGGGTGAGCAGTTCTTC. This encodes CASSAQGQFTGEQFF.

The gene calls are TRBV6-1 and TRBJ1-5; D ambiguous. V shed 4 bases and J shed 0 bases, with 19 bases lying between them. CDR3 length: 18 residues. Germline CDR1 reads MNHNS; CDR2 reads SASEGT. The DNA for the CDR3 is TGTGCCAGCAGTGGACGGGTCAGCGTCTACTATAGCAATCAGCCCCAGCATTTT. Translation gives CASSGRVSVYYSNQPQHF.

CDR3 loop: CASSPGQGDRKPQHF. CDR3 nucleotides: TGTGCCAGCAGCCCCGGACAGGGGGATAGGAAGCCCCAGCATTTT. The rearrangement links TRBV6-1 to TRBJ1-5; 10 bases are shared with TRBD1. With V trimmed by 6 bases and J by 8 bases, 10 bases remained unmatched. The CDR3 loop spans 15 amino acids. From germline, CDR1 is MNHNS and CDR2 SASEGT.

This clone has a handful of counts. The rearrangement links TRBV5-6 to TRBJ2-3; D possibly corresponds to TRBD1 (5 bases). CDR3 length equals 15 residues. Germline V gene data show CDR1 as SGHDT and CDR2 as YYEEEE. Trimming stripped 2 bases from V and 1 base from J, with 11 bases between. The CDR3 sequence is CASSLTGRGTDTQYF. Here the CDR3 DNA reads TGTGCCAGCAGCTTAACAGGCCGGGGCACAGATACGCAGTATTTT.

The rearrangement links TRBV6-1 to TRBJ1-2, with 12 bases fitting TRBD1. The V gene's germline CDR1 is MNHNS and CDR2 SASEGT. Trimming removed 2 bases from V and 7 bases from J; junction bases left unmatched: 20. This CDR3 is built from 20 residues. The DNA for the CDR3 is TGTGCCAGCAGTGAATCCCGGGCTGGTTGGGGACAGGGGGCTCCCATTGGCTACACCTTC. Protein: CASSESRAGWGQGAPIGYTF.

The CDR3 DNA follows: TGTGCCAGCAGCTTAAGCCCGGAGGGGATAGTTCAGCCCCAGCATTTT. It specifies CASSLSPEGIVQPQHF. The gene calls are TRBV7-8 and TRBJ1-5; a possible D gene is TRBD1 (5 bases). The V end was cut by 2 bases, the J end by 6 bases, with 17 bases between. Germline loops: CDR1 SGHVS, CDR2 FQNEAQ. The CDR3 consists of 16 residues. The full variable domain, with the rest looked up from reference TRBV7-8 and TRBJ1-5, is GAGVSQSPRYKVAKRGQDVALRCDPISGHVSLFWYQQALGQGPEFLTYFQNEAQLDKSGLPSDRFFAERPEGSVSTLKIQRTQQEDSAVYLCASSLSPEGIVQPQHFGDGTRLSIL.

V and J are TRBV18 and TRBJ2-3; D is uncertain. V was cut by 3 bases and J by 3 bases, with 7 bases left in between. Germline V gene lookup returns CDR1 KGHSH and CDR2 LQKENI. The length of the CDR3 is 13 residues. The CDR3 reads CASSPYSTDTQYF. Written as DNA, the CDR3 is TGTGCCAGCTCACCTTACAGTACAGATACGCAGTATTTT.

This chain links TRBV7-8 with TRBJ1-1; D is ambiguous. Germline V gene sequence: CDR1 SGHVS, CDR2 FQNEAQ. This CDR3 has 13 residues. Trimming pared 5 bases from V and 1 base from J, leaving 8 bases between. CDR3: CASSRTGNTEAFF. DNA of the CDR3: TGTGCCAGCAGCCGTACCGGGAACACTGAAGCTTTCTTT.

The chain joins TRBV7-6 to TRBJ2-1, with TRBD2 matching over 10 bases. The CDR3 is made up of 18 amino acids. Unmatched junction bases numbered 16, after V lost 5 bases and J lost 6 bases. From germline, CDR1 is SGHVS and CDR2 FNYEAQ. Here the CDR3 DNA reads TGTGCCAGCAGCCTAACTCTTCCGAGGGGACTAGCGCCCAATGAGCAGTTCTTC. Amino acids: CASSLTLPRGLAPNEQFF.